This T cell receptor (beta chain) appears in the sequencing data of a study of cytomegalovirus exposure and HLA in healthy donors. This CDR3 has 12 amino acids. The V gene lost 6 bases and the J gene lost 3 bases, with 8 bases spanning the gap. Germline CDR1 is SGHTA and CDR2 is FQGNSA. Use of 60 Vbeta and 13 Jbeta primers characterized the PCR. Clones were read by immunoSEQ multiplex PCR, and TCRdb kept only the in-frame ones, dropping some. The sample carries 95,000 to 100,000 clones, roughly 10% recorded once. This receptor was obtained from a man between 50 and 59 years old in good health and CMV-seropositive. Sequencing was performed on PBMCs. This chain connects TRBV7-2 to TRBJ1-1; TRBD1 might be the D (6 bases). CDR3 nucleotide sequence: TGTGCCAGCAGATCAGGGGACACTGAAGCTTTCTTT. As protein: CASRSGDTEAFF. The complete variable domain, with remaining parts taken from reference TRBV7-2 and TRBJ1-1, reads GAGVSQSPSNKVTEKGKDVELRCDPISGHTALYWYRQSLGQGLEFLIYFQGNSAPDKSGLPSDRFSAERTGGSVSTLTIQRTQQEDSAVYLCASRSGDTEAFFGQGTRLTVV.